The entry below describes one T cell receptor (beta chain). Its matching antigen is unknown. This CDR3 is 20 amino acids long. The germline V gene encodes CDR1 LNHDA and CDR2 SQIVND (reference sequence). V was shortened by 4 bases and J by 0 bases, with 25 bases between the two germline ends. The data stem from a study of PD-L1 blockade in urothelial cancer. On the study more broadly: Beginning in about 2014, patients received atezolizumab, given as 1,200 mg intravenously every 3 weeks. The median number of T cells present in blood samples was some 140,000.

Study-level results: Below-median pretreatment blood TCR clonality predicted better survival.

Enrolled patients showed locally advanced or metastatic urothelial carcinoma. Repertoires were generated with immunoSEQ multiplex PCR, while TCRdb's copy carries only in-frame clones and drops some. This table holds around 30,000 clones, 65% to 90% found once. This specimen was PBMCs, taken around atezolizumab (anti-PD-L1) treatment. The clonotype comes from a man aged 50 to 59 with urothelial cancer. The gene calls are TRBV19 and TRBJ2-4; weak D call: TRBD1 (5 bases). DNA for the CDR3: TGTGCCAGTAGTAAGTCCCGCACAACGACAGCGAATCTAGCCAAAAACATTCAGTACTTC. Its translation is CASSKSRTTTANLAKNIQYF.